This entry describes one TCR beta chain. Its antigen is undetermined. This sample is drawn from a study of shared clonotypes between healthy human individuals. In the study overall: Participating donors consisted of a couple of women and three men aged 18 to 49.

General observations from the study: Among non-shared clonotypes, generation probabilities were lower than among those shared by all four donors. The authors sampled blood alone, and tissue repertoires likely differ.

The CDR3 length is 15 residues. Germline V gene lookup returns CDR1 MNHEY and CDR2 SVGAGI. V was trimmed by 8 bases and J by 6 bases, leaving 20 bases between them. The method was immunoSEQ multiplex PCR; TCRdb's version includes in-frame clones alone and lacks a portion of them. Among a few million clones, 85% to 95% were seen once, and the ten largest hold 0.3% to 0.45%. Material for sequencing was naive CD4+ T cells from PBMCs. Subset specified: CD45RA+ positively selected. V gene TRBV6-5 combines with J gene TRBJ1-5; possible D gene TRBD1, 5 bases. The origin of this receptor is a man younger than 35 in good health. Some clones in this sample may be carry-over from other donors' samples. The CDR3 loop is CASSQGTEGGQPQHF. Written as DNA, the CDR3 is TGTGCCAGCTCACAAGGGACGGAAGGAGGTCAGCCCCAGCATTTT.